The text below deals with one T cell receptor (beta chain). Its antigen remains unknown. These data come from a study of CD8 T cells in ankylosing spondylitis. Notes on the study in general: Reactive arthritis synovial fluid and blood were previously reported to contain some motif variants. Reportedly, matched ankylosing spondylitis synovial fluid was significantly enriched for disease-linked clones.

TCRdb re-analysed the 5' RACE reads in MiXCR, keeping a single row per CDR3 protein. The table has 130,000 or so distinct CDR3 sequences, about an eighth seen once; the top ten hold about 4%. J lost 5 bases, V lost 6 bases, and 10 bases had no gene match. This CDR3 region has 16 residues. Specimen: blood, either unsorted or a sorted T cell fraction (not recorded which). The source of this sequence is a female donor with ankylosing spondylitis or in good health (not recorded which). This chain links TRBV12-3 or TRBV12-4 with TRBJ1-3; TRBD1 aligns across 10 bases. Here the CDR3 reads CASRPLGQGGRNTIYF. The DNA for the CDR3 is TGTGCCAGCAGACCCCTCGGACAGGGGGGAAGAAACACCATATATTTT.